Listed below are T cell receptor beta chains from one sample, sequenced in a study of T cells in Graves' hyperthyroidism and ophthalmopathy. TCRdb recomputed calls from the multiplex PCR reads with MiXCR, one row per CDR3 protein. The table lists more than 550,000 distinct CDR3 sequences, 15% to 20% of them singletons. Sequences were obtained from blood. Receptor source: a man in his fifties or sixties with Graves' hyperthyroidism. Each CDR3 is given with its conserved first and last residue. A D gene is named only where the DNA matches it firmly. A clone size is listed for some rows: how often the clone was seen (once, few, many), or a class if it is expanded.

many,TRBJ1-1,TRBD1,TRBV28,TGTGCCAGCAGTCTTAGACAGGGGAGAATGAACACTGAAGCTTTCTTT,CASSLRQGRMNTEAFF
-,TRBJ1-2,-,TRBV9,TGTGCCAGCAGCCCAGGGCCAGCGAATAAAGGCTACACCTTC,CASSPGPANKGYTF
few,TRBJ2-7,TRBD2,TRBV27,TGTGCCAGCAAACTAGCGGGCGCCTACGAGCAGTACTTC,CASKLAGAYEQYF
many,TRBJ2-7,-,TRBV20-1,TGCAGTGCCAGACTACGAGCAACACAGGCGTCCACCTACGAGCAGTACTTC,CSARLRATQASTYEQYF
-,TRBJ2-7,TRBD2,TRBV27,TGTGCCAGCAGTTTGACTAGCGGGATGGAACCCTACGAGCAGTACTTC,CASSLTSGMEPYEQYF
many,TRBJ2-5,TRBD1,TRBV7-2,TGTGCCAGCAGCCAGGACAGGGGACACCGGGAGACCCAGTACTTC,CASSQDRGHRETQYF
few,TRBJ2-4,-,TRBV9,TGTGCCAGCAGCGCCGTCATGGGGGGCATTCAGTACTTC,CASSAVMGGIQYF
-,TRBJ2-7,TRBD2,TRBV30,TGTGCCTGGAGTGTACGGGTCCTAGCGGGAGGCGAGCAGTACTTC,CAWSVRVLAGGEQYF
many,TRBJ1-1,-,TRBV28,TGTGCCAGCACCCGAGGGACTGAAGCTTTCTTT,CASTRGTEAFF
few,TRBJ1-4,-,TRBV9,TGTGCCAGCAGCGTAGACGAGAAAAATGAAAAACTGTTTTTT,CASSVDEKNEKLFF
few,TRBJ2-3,TRBD2,TRBV20-1,TGCAGTGCAAGACTAGCGGGAGTTCCAGATACGCAGTATTTT,CSARLAGVPDTQYF
many,TRBJ2-2,TRBD1,TRBV10-3,TGTGCCATCAGCCGGGACAGGGGCTTCACCGGGGAGCTGTTTTTT,CAISRDRGFTGELFF
-,TRBJ2-7,-,TRBV19,TGTGCCAGTAGTATCCGCAGGTGGGACTACGAGCAGTACTTC,CASSIRRWDYEQYF
many,TRBJ1-4,-,TRBV12-3/TRBV12-4,TGTGCCAGCAGTTCCCGGGGGGGGCGGGTTGAAAAACTGTTTTTT,CASSSRGGRVEKLFF
few,TRBJ2-4,-,TRBV7-9,TGTGCCAGCAGCTTAGTGGGGCAGAGAAGAGGCGGCAAAAACATTCAGTACTTC,CASSLVGQRRGGKNIQYF
few,TRBJ1-2,-,TRBV25-1,TGTGCCAGCAGTTGGGGGTCAGGTGATGGCTACACCTTC,CASSWGSGDGYTF
-,TRBJ2-1,-,TRBV11-2,TGTGCCAGCAGCTTATCGGCTAGCGCTACCTACAATGAGCAGTTCTTC,CASSLSASATYNEQFF
many,TRBJ2-3,-,TRBV12-3/TRBV12-4,TGTGCCAGCAGTCTGGACTTGGTTAGCGGTACGCAGTATTTT,CASSLDLVSGTQYF
few,TRBJ2-2,TRBD1,TRBV20-1,TGCAGTGCTAGAGAATACAGGGGTTATACCGGGGAGCTGTTTTTT,CSAREYRGYTGELFF
few,TRBJ1-4,-,TRBV2,TGTGCCAGCAGTGAAGCAGCAGGCGTTAATGAAAAACTGTTTTTT,CASSEAAGVNEKLFF
few,TRBJ2-7,TRBD2,TRBV27,TGTGCCAGCAGTTTAAAGGGACTAGCGCTAAACGAGCAGTACTTC,CASSLKGLALNEQYF
many,TRBJ1-2,-,TRBV6-5,TGTGCCAGCAGTTACTCGGTGAACCTCGAGGGCTACACCTTC,CASSYSVNLEGYTF
-,TRBJ1-2,-,TRBV6-5,TGTGCCAGCAGTTACTCGACAGGAGCTGTAGGCGCCGGCTACACCTTC,CASSYSTGAVGAGYTF
-,TRBJ1-1,-,TRBV5-1,TGCGCCAGCAGCTTGAGGACCGAGGGGTTTCGCACTGAAGCTTTCTTT,CASSLRTEGFRTEAFF
many,TRBJ2-1,TRBD2,TRBV11-2,TGTGCCAGCAGCTTTAGACTAGCGTCAAACTACAATGAGCAGTTCTTC,CASSFRLASNYNEQFF
-,TRBJ1-2,-,TRBV3-1,TGTGCCAGCAGCCCCACCCGGACTGTCGTTGACGGCTACACCTTC,CASSPTRTVVDGYTF
-,TRBJ2-3,-,TRBV6-5,TGTGCCAGCAGGTATTCCCCGGGAGTGGAAGATACGCAGTATTTT,CASRYSPGVEDTQYF
many,TRBJ2-7,TRBD1,TRBV6-1,TGTGCCAGCAGGGGCGGGACAGGGGCCTACGAGCAGTACTTC,CASRGGTGAYEQYF
-,TRBJ2-7,-,TRBV30,TGTGCCTGGACCTTACAGGGGAGGGGGCAGTACTTC,CAWTLQGRGQYF
few,TRBJ2-1,TRBD2,TRBV15,TGTGCCACCAGCACACATGCCGGGACTAGCGGGAGGGGATACAATGAGCAGTTCTTC,CATSTHAGTSGRGYNEQFF
many,TRBJ1-1,TRBD1,TRBV20-1,TGCAGTGCTAGACTTACACCCAGGGGGCGGACTGAAGCTTTCTTT,CSARLTPRGRTEAFF
few,TRBJ2-3,-,TRBV7-2,TGTGCCAGCAGCTTAGCGCTTTTAAGCACAGATACGCAGTATTTT,CASSLALLSTDTQYF
-,TRBJ1-5,-,TRBV20-1,TGCAGTGCCAGCGACAGCAATAGCAATCAGCCCCAGCATTTT,CSASDSNSNQPQHF
-,TRBJ2-6,TRBD2,TRBV4-1,TGCGCCAGCAGCCAGTTCGGGACTAGCGGGACTGGGGCCAACGTCCTGACTTTC,CASSQFGTSGTGANVLTF
many,TRBJ2-5,-,TRBV5-1,TGCGCCAGCAGCTTGAAGGACAGCACATTTCAAGAGACCCAGTACTTC,CASSLKDSTFQETQYF
many,TRBJ1-1,-,TRBV20-1,TGCAGTGCCACCGGGACGGCGAGGATCACTGAAGCTTTCTTT,CSATGTARITEAFF
-,TRBJ2-1,TRBD1,TRBV30,TGTGCCTGGAGTCCCGGACAGGACCTCTACAATGAGCAGTTCTTC,CAWSPGQDLYNEQFF
-,TRBJ2-5,TRBD1,TRBV20-1,TGCAGTGCTAGACACCCACCGGGACAGGGGTCTCAAGAGACCCAGTACTTC,CSARHPPGQGSQETQYF
few,TRBJ1-6,-,TRBV25-1,TGTGCCAGCAGTGACACGACTAGCTCCTATAATTCACCCCTCCACTTT,CASSDTTSSYNSPLHF
-,TRBJ1-3,-,TRBV25-1,TGTGCCAGCAGTGTCTCAACGAGAGGTTCCGCCAAAGGAAACACCATATATTTT,CASSVSTRGSAKGNTIYF
-,TRBJ2-7,-,TRBV6-2/TRBV6-3,TGTGCCACCTGGGGTTACGCCGAGCAGTACTTC,CATWGYAEQYF
-,TRBJ2-3,-,TRBV19,TGTGCCAGTAGTGCCCCAGCAGCAAGCGGAGCTTACACAGATACGCGGTATTTT,CASSAPAASGAYTDTRYF
-,TRBJ2-4,TRBD2,TRBV11-2,TGTGCCAGCAGCCCTGGACTAGCGGGAGGTATCGCCAAAAACATTCAGTACTTC,CASSPGLAGGIAKNIQYF
-,TRBJ2-1,-,TRBV6-5,TGTGCCAGCAGTTTGGACTACCACTCCTACAATGAGCAGTTCTTC,CASSLDYHSYNEQFF
once,TRBJ2-5,-,TRBV7-9,TGTGCCAGCAGCTTCGGACAGCCCCAAGAGACCCAGTACTTC,CASSFGQPQETQYF
-,TRBJ1-1,TRBD1,TRBV13,TGTGCCAGCAAGACAGGGGGAAGAAGGAATGAAGCTTTCTTT,CASKTGGRRNEAFF
many,TRBJ2-5,TRBD1,TRBV5-1,TGCGCCAGCAGCTGGGGACAGGGTAGGGAGACCCAGTACTTC,CASSWGQGRETQYF
few,TRBJ2-1,TRBD2,TRBV7-9,TGTGCCAGCAGCTTAGAGGCGGGAGGGAACTACAATGAGCAGTTCTTC,CASSLEAGGNYNEQFF
-,TRBJ2-6,-,TRBV7-6,TGTGCCAGCAGCTTAGAGGTGGACTCTGGGGCCAACGTCCTGACTTTC,CASSLEVDSGANVLTF
many,TRBJ2-3,-,TRBV10-3,TGTGCCATCAGTGAGTATTCTCATACAGCCACAGATACGCAGTATTTT,CAISEYSHTATDTQYF
many,TRBJ1-2,-,TRBV27,TGTGCCAGCAGTTCTAGGACAGCCTTGGGCTACACCTTC,CASSSRTALGYTF
-,TRBJ1-1,-,TRBV3-1,TGTGCCAGCAGCCAAGTCTTCCGGGCGAACACTGAAGCTTTCTTT,CASSQVFRANTEAFF
many,TRBJ2-5,-,TRBV10-3,TGTGCCACCCGCTTCGACCAAGAGACCCAGTACTTC,CATRFDQETQYF
many,TRBJ2-1,-,TRBV2,TGTGCCAGCAGTGCAGCCTTCCACTCCTACAATGAGCAGTTCTTC,CASSAAFHSYNEQFF
many,TRBJ2-3,TRBD2,TRBV11-2,TGTGCCAGCAGCTTAGTGGGAGGGCCTCCCACAGATACGCAGTATTTT,CASSLVGGPPTDTQYF
few,TRBJ2-1,-,TRBV7-9,TGTGCCAGCAGCTTATCGGCCAGGGACAATGAGCAGTTCTTC,CASSLSARDNEQFF
many,TRBJ2-2,TRBD2,TRBV12-3/TRBV12-4,TGTGCCAGCAGTACGGGACTAGCGGGAGTGTACACCGGGGAGCTGTTTTTT,CASSTGLAGVYTGELFF
many,TRBJ1-5,-,TRBV28,TGTGCCAGCAGTCCACGAACAGGATATCAGCCCCAGCATTTT,CASSPRTGYQPQHF
many,TRBJ2-7,TRBD1,TRBV18,TGTGCCAGCTCAACTGGGGACAGCCTCTACGAGCAGTACTTC,CASSTGDSLYEQYF